This T cell receptor (beta chain) was identified during a study of CD8 T cells in ankylosing spondylitis (dated by TCRdb to the late 2010s). Study-level background: The study set out to find disease-linked TCR variants by profiling T cell receptor beta repertoires in ankylosing spondylitis patients and healthy donors. The full study cohort comprised roughly 24 ankylosing spondylitis patients and over 95 healthy donors. Peripheral blood was sampled, and synovial fluid was also collected from ankylosing spondylitis patients.

This clonotype was detected only once. Its antigen remains unidentified. The sample holds no much larger clone one base away, and base qualities are not on file. A lone read gives weak evidence. Sequencing used an Illumina HiSeq 2500. Quantitative 5'-RACE with molecular barcodes was used to prepare TCR beta libraries. As for how the authors treated the data: A new computational method based on a probabilistic model of VDJ rearrangement was used to identify disease-linked TCR variants. Starting from the raw public reads, TCRdb applied fastp trimming at Q25, assembled clones with MiXCR and retained in-frame beta chains. One record per CDR3 amino acid sequence lists the most common genes and DNA. None of the V and J calls come from the authors' own analysis; TCRdb made them. This sample has about 420,000 distinct CDR3 sequences in its table, and around 22% of those were observed once. The ten biggest clones cover around 16% of the sample.

Study-wide findings and limitations: Blood from ankylosing spondylitis patients appeared to be characterized by a TCR beta motif made up of under ten highly homologous amino acid variants. The disease-linked clones were reported as significantly enriched in matched synovial fluid samples from ankylosing spondylitis patients. The disease-linked clones had a CD8+ phenotype and were found at relatively low frequencies in peripheral blood. Some TCR beta motif variants had previously been reported in synovial fluid and blood of reactive arthritis patients, which suggested common disease-initiation mechanisms.

Trimming at the junction amounts to 3 bases on V and 5 bases on J, and the germline ends lie 20 bases apart. The germline V gene (reference sequence) provides CDR1 DFQATT and CDR2 SNEGSKA. There are 16 amino acids in the CDR3, from cysteine to phenylalanine inclusive. Solely the CDR3 DNA is kept, with 48 bases framed from the first base. The sequencing sample was made of blood, either unsorted or a sorted T cell fraction (not recorded which). The clonotype originates from a male donor with ankylosing spondylitis. This sequence uses TRBV20-1 and TRBJ2-1; the D gene is not confidently resolved. The nucleotides read TGCAGTGCTAGGGACCTTTGGGCGTATGGTAACAATGAGCAGTTCTTC. This gives the protein CSARDLWAYGNNEQFF.